This TCR beta chain stems from a study of Ad26.COV2.S vaccination and SARS-CoV-2 variants. CDR3 length: 13 amino acids. CDR1 and CDR2 from the germline V gene are GTSNPN and SVGIG (reference sequence). Trimming removed 1 base from V and 9 bases from J; junction bases left unmatched: 7. TCRdb's copy holds only in-frame clones and misses some; the assay was immunoSEQ multiplex PCR. The table includes fewer than 500,000 clones, nearly 90% detected once. Treatment specified: some 20 received Ad26.COV2.S at low or high dose, single or two shots; about 5 received placebo; per-sample allocation not given. Repertoires come from day 63 after the first vaccine or placebo injection. There are a few counts of this clone. As yet, its antigen is unknown. Broader study findings: Measurements of TCR breadth and depth may have given underestimates of the total T cell responses. People given the vaccine had a wider spike-specific TCR breadth than placebo recipients did.

The clonotype originates from a person between 18 and 59 years old who received the Ad26.COV2.S COVID-19 vaccine or a placebo. The sequences come from peripheral blood, collected in a trial of Ad26.COV2.S vaccine versus placebo. This chain links TRBV30 with TRBJ2-3, with 7 positions matching TRBD2. CDR3 DNA: TGTGCCTGGAGTGGGACCCTCGGGGGGACGCAGTATTTT. It encodes CAWSGTLGGTQYF.